This T cell receptor beta chain was documented in a study of blood T cell repertoires in COVID-19. As for the study in general: Collection of acute and convalescent COVID-19 samples took place in the United States, Italy and Spain. Nucleic acid was either cDNA or gDNA, and it came from T cells, B-cell-depleted T cells, or PBMCs.

Per the original methods: Using reference gene primer amplification, nucleated cell counts were estimated. The assay was immunoSEQ multiplex PCR, and TCRdb's table has in-frame clones only and misses some. V and J calls and clone size are copied from that table; D and trimming were computed from the DNA. The sample includes roughly 71,000 clones, under 90% of them seen just once. This CDR3 spans 14 amino acids. CDR1 and CDR2 from the germline V gene are SEHNR and FQNEAQ (reference sequence). The junction had 5 bases not matched to a gene; V was cut back by 5 bases and J by 4 bases. The chain is built from TRBV7-9 and TRBJ2-1, with 7 bases aligning to TRBD1. Sequenced: peripheral blood. The sequence came from a man in his 70s who had recovered from COVID-19. CDR3: CASSPPGQYNEQFF. The CDR3 DNA is TGTGCCAGCAGCCCGCCGGGACAGTACAATGAGCAGTTCTTC.